This T cell receptor beta chain was identified in a study of read filtering for tumor transcriptome and immune sequencing. Study-wide background: 8 or 9 patients were R-ISS I, about 16 were R-ISS II, 6 or 7 were R-ISS III. RNA-seq yielded only roughly 80 to 1,400 TCR reads, IR-seq about 4.05 to 11 million. General study results and limits: Single-read clonotypes: roughly four fifths of IR-seq clonotypes (around 3.6% of reads), 74.6% of RNA-seq clonotypes (44.6% of reads).

V lost 4 bases to trimming and J lost 2 bases, with 14 bases between them. The CDR3 totals 15 residues. From germline, CDR1 is SGHTA and CDR2 FQGNSA. This clonotype has more than one count but fewer than ten. No antigen is known for it. Molecular barcoded adaptors covering alpha/delta and beta/gamma chains were used on about 0.4 ug RNA. Using its own MiXCR run on the reads, TCRdb lists one record per CDR3 protein. The sample comprises about 93,000 distinct CDR3 sequences, 20% to 25% of which are singletons, and about an eighth rests with the top ten. The source of this sequence is a donor at least 40 years old with multiple myeloma. Sequencing input: a population of CD138-negative cells sorted from bone marrow. The chain couples TRBV7-2 to TRBJ1-2, with TRBD1 as a possible D gene (5 bases). In DNA, the CDR3 is TGTGCCAGCAGCTCTCAGGGAATTATAAACTATGGCTACACCTTC. It encodes CASSSQGIINYGYTF.